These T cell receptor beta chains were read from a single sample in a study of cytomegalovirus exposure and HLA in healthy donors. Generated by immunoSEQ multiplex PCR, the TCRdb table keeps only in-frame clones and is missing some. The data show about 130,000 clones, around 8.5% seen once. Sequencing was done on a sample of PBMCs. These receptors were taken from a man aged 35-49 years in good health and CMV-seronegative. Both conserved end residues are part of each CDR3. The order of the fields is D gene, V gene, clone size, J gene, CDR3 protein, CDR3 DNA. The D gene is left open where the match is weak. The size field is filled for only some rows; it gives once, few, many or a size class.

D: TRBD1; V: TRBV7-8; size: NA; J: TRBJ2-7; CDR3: CASGTGGAGEQYF; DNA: TGTGCCAGCGGGACAGGGGGCGCGGGCGAGCAGTACTTC
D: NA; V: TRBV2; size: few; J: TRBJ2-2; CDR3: CASIDPGQRSTGELFF; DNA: TGTGCCAGCATTGACCCGGGACAACGGTCCACCGGGGAGCTGTTTTTT
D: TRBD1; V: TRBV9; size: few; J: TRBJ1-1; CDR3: CASSAGQGDTEAFF; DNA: TGTGCCAGCAGCGCCGGACAGGGCGACACTGAAGCTTTCTTT
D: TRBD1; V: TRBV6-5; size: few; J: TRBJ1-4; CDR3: CASSRQGVWEKLFF; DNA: TGTGCCAGCAGTCGACAGGGGGTCTGGGAAAAACTGTTTTTT
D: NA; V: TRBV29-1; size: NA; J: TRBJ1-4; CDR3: CSVEGVTGNEKLFF; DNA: TGCAGCGTTGAAGGAGTAACAGGGAATGAAAAACTGTTTTTT
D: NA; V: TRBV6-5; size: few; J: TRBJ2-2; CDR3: CASSPTGLTGELFF; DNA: TGTGCCAGCAGCCCGACGGGGTTAACCGGGGAGCTGTTTTTT
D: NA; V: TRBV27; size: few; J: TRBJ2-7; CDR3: CASSDLEGGLLSYEQYF; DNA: TGTGCCAGCAGTGATCTTGAGGGGGGACTACTCTCCTACGAGCAGTACTTC
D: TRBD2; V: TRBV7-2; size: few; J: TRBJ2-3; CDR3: CASSGRTSGGSDTQYF; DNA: TGTGCCAGCAGCGGACGGACTAGCGGGGGGTCAGATACGCAGTATTTT
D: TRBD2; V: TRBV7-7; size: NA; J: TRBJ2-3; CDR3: CASSPLGGGTDTQYF; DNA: TGTGCCAGCAGCCCACTTGGCGGGGGAACAGATACGCAGTATTTT
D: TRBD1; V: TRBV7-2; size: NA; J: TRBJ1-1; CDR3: CASSLAPWTGHEAFF; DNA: TGTGCCAGCAGCTTAGCGCCCTGGACAGGGCATGAAGCTTTCTTT
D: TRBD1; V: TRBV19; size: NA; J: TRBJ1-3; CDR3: CASSPGQILGNTIYF; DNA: TGTGCCAGTAGCCCGGGACAGATCCTTGGAAACACCATATATTTT
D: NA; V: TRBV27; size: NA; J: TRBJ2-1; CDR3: CASTEGTGIFNEQFF; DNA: TGTGCCAGCACCGAAGGGACTGGGATTTTCAATGAGCAGTTCTTC
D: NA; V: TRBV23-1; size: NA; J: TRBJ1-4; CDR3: CASSPDYEKLFF; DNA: TGCGCCAGCAGTCCGGACTATGAAAAACTGTTTTTT
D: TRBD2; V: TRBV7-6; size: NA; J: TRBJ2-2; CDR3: CASSPRVGGGDSNTGELFF; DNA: TGTGCCAGCAGCCCCAGGGTTGGCGGGGGGGATTCCAACACCGGGGAGCTGTTTTTT
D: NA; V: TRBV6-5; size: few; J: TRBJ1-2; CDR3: CASSYSGPSGVYGCTF; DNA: TGTGCCAGCAGTTACTCGGGGCCGTCGGGGGTCTATGGCTGCACCTTC
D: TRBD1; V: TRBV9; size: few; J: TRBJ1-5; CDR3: CASSAQGGHQPQHF; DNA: TGTGCCAGCAGCGCTCAGGGGGGTCATCAGCCCCAGCATTTT
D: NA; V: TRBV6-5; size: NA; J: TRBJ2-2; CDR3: CASSLYSGSTGELFF; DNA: TGTGCCAGCAGCCTTTACTCGGGGAGTACCGGGGAGCTGTTTTTT
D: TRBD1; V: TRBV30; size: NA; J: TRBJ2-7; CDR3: CAWSVPGQANSYEQYF; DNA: TGTGCCTGGAGTGTTCCGGGACAGGCGAACTCCTACGAGCAGTACTTC
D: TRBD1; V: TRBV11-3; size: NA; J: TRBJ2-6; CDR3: CASSPGQGKSSGANVLTF; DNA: TGTGCCAGCAGCCCCGGACAGGGGAAATCCTCTGGGGCCAACGTCCTGACTTTC
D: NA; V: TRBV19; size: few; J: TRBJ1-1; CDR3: CASSIGQSNTEAFF; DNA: TGTGCCAGTAGTATCGGACAGTCGAACACTGAAGCTTTCTTT
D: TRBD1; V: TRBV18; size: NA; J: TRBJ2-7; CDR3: CASSPAGQGRHEQYF; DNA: TGTGCCAGCTCACCTGCGGGACAGGGGCGACACGAGCAGTACTTC
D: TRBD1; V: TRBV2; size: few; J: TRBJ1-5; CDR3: CASSQDRGNQPQHF; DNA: TGTGCCAGCAGCCAAGACAGGGGGAATCAGCCCCAGCATTTT
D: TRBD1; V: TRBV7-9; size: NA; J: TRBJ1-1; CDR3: CASTRGQGGTEAFF; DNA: TGTGCCAGCACCCGGGGACAGGGAGGCACTGAAGCTTTCTTT
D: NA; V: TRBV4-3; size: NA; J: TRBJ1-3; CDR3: CASSQDTPGSGNTIYF; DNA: TGCGCCAGCAGCCAAGATACTCCCGGCTCTGGAAACACCATATATTTT
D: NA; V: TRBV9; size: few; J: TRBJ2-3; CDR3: CASSVGSSVSSSTDTQYF; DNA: TGTGCCAGCAGCGTAGGCTCCTCGGTCTCCTCTAGCACAGATACGCAGTATTTT
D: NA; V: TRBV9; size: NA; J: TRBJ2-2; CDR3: CASSVTSLNTGELFF; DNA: TGTGCCAGCAGCGTAACTAGCCTGAACACCGGGGAGCTGTTTTTT
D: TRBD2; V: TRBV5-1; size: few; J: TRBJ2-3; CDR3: CASSLGLAGGSTDTQYF; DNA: TGCGCCAGCAGCTTGGGACTAGCGGGCGGGAGCACAGATACGCAGTATTTT
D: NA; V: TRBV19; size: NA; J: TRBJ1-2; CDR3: CASSPQGLYGYTF; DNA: TGTGCCAGTAGTCCTCAGGGCCTCTATGGCTACACCTTC
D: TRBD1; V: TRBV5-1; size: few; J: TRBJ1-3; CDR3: CASSFGQGASGNTIYF; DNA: TGCGCCAGCAGCTTCGGACAGGGGGCGAGCGGAAACACCATATATTTT
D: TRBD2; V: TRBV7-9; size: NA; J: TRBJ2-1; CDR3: CASSLAWASGGSSYNEQFF; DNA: TGTGCCAGCAGCTTAGCGTGGGCTAGCGGGGGGAGCTCCTACAATGAGCAGTTCTTC
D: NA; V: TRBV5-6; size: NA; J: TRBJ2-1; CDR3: CASSSDRNYNEQFF; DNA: TGTGCCAGCAGCTCTGACAGGAACTACAATGAGCAGTTCTTC
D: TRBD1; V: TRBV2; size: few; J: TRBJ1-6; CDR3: CASSDEGTGGRSPLHF; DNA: TGTGCCAGCAGTGACGAAGGAACAGGGGGCCGATCACCCCTCCACTTT
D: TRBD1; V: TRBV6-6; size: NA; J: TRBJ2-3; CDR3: CASSSAGGITDTQYF; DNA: TGTGCCAGCAGTTCCGCAGGGGGAATCACAGATACGCAGTATTTT
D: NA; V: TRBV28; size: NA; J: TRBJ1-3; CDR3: CASSVGRGSGNTIYF; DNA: TGTGCCAGCAGTGTCGGAAGGGGCTCTGGAAACACCATATATTTT
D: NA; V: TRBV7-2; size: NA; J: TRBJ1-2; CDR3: CASSYTNFYGYTF; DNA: TGTGCCAGCAGCTACACCAATTTCTATGGCTACACCTTC
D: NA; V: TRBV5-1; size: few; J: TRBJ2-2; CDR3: CASSLDSGTGELFF; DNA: TGCGCCAGCAGTCTCGATTCAGGGACCGGGGAGCTGTTTTTT
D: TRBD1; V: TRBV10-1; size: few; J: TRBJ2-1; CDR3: CASSDFGTGKYNEQFF; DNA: TGCGCCAGCAGCGACTTTGGGACAGGGAAATACAATGAGCAGTTCTTC
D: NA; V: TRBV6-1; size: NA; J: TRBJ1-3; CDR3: CASSEQGSGNTIYF; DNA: TGTGCCAGCAGTGAACAGGGCTCTGGAAACACCATATATTTT
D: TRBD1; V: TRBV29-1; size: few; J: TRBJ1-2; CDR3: CSVEERGGGGYTF; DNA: TGCAGCGTTGAAGAGAGAGGGGGCGGTGGCTACACCTTC
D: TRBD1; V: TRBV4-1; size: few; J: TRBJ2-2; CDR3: CASSQLGTAGELFF; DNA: TGCGCCAGCAGCCAGCTGGGGACAGCCGGGGAGCTGTTTTTT
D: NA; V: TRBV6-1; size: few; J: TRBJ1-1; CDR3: CASSEGRGRGRTEAFF; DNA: TGTGCCAGCAGTGAAGGGAGGGGAAGGGGAAGGACTGAAGCTTTCTTT